This T cell receptor beta chain was found in a study of blood T cell repertoires in COVID-19. Study overall: Spain, Italy and the United States supplied samples that represented acute and convalescent COVID-19. Sources were T cells, B-cell-depleted T cells, or PBMCs; the material itself was cDNA or gDNA.

Per the study methods: Reference gene primer amplification gave nucleated cell count estimates. Here immunoSEQ multiplex PCR was the method, and the copy in TCRdb shows in-frame clones only, minus some. The V and J calls and clone size were taken over from that table, and D and trimming were inferred from the DNA. The table includes some 250,000 clones, approximately 90% detected once. This clone was detected once. Germline CDR1 and CDR2: MNHEY and SVGAGI. The CDR3 has 12 residues. V lost 7 bases and J 7 bases, leaving 13 bases between the germline ends. The genes are TRBV6-5 and TRBJ1-2; TRBD1 might be the D (5 bases). This TCR was sampled from a middle-aged woman who had recovered from COVID-19. The specimen was peripheral blood. The CDR3 loop reads CASISGRGGYTF. The CDR3 DNA sequence: TGTGCCAGCATTTCAGGGCGGGGTGGCTACACCTTC.